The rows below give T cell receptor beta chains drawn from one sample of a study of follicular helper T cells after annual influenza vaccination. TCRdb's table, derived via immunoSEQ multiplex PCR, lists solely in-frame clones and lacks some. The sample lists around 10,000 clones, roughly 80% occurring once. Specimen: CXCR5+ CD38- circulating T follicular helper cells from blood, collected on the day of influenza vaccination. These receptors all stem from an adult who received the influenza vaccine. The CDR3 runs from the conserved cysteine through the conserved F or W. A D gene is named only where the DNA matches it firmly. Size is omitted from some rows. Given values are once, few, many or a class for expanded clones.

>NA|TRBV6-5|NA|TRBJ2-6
CASRRGVTGANVLTF
TGTGCCAGCAGAAGAGGGGTAACTGGGGCCAACGTCCTGACTTTC
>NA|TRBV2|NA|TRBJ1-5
CASRGGPNSNQPQHF
TGTGCCAGCAGGGGGGGGCCCAATAGCAATCAGCCCCAGCATTTT
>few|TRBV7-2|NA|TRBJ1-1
CASSPTRDTEAFF
TGTGCCAGCAGCCCGACTAGGGACACTGAAGCTTTCTTT
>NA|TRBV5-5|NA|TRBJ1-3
CASSLAARGSGNTIYF
TGTGCCAGCAGCTTGGCCGCAAGAGGCTCTGGAAACACCATATATTTT
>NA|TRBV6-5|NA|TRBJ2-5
CASSRGGAETQYF
TGTGCCAGCAGCAGGGGGGGCGCAGAGACCCAGTACTTC
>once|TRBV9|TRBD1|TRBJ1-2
CASSVAPAGGNYGYTF
TGTGCCAGCAGCGTAGCTCCGGCAGGGGGCAACTATGGCTACACCTTC
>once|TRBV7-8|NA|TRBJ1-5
CASSFQGNQPQHF
TGTGCCAGCAGCTTTCAGGGGAATCAGCCCCAGCATTTT
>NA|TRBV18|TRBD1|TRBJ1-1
CASSLSGTGGANTEAFF
TGTGCCAGCTCACTTTCCGGGACAGGGGGCGCGAACACTGAAGCTTTCTTT
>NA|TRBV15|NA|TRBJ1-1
CATSREGETEAFF
TGTGCCACCAGCAGAGAAGGCGAAACTGAAGCTTTCTTT
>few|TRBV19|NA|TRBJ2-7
CASSPLGTTYEQYF
TGTGCCAGTAGTCCCCTCGGGACGACCTACGAGCAGTACTTC
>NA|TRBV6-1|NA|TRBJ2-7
CASSELADLGVQYF
TGTGCCAGCAGTGAATTGGCGGATCTAGGCGTGCAGTACTTC
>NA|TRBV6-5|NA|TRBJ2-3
CASSEATQYF
TGTGCCAGCAGTGAGGCGACGCAGTATTTT
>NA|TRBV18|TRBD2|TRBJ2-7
CASSPPGASGGTIEQYF
TGTGCCAGCTCACCCCCCGGGGCTAGCGGGGGGACTATCGAGCAGTACTTC
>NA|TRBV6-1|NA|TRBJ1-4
CASSGETRVEKLFF
TGTGCCAGCAGCGGGGAGACGAGAGTGGAAAAACTGTTTTTT